A single sample is the source of the 2 T cell receptor beta chains below, sequenced in a study of blood T cell repertoires in COVID-19. The repertoire was sequenced with immunoSEQ multiplex PCR; TCRdb's copy has only in-frame clones and lacks some. The sample records fewer than 300,000 clones, 75% to 90% being singletons. The specimen sequenced was PBMCs or T cells enriched from blood (not recorded which). The receptors were gathered from a woman aged 45-59 years who had recovered from COVID-19.

This chain connects TRBV28 to TRBJ1-5; 11 nucleotides line up with TRBD1. Germline V gene data show CDR1 as MDHEN and CDR2 as SYDVKM. The J segment lost 4 bases and the V segment lost 6 bases, leaving 2 bases of the junction unmatched. The CDR3 sequence is 14 residues long. The CDR3 sequence is CASRGQGANQPQHF. The CDR3 nucleotides read TGTGCCAGCAGAGGACAGGGGGCTAATCAGCCCCAGCATTTT.

This sequence joins TRBV28 and TRBJ2-5, with 8 bases lining up with TRBD2. Per the germline V gene, CDR1 is MDHEN and CDR2 is SYDVKM. This CDR3 has 15 amino acids. Trimming cost V 3 bases and J 4 bases; bases outside gene matches: 7. The CDR3 DNA is TGTGCCAGCAGTTTGTGGACCGCGGGGGGAGAGACCCAGTACTTC. Protein product: CASSLWTAGGETQYF.